This TCR beta chain was sequenced for a study of blood T cell dynamics during melanoma immunotherapy. Study context: Patients with metastatic melanoma got pembrolizumab or nivolumab-ipilimumab as first-line care. Regarding the study as a whole: Disease-control patients' PBMC repertoires became either more clonal or more diverse at W3.

As regards this clone: No antigen is known for it.

After removal of 6 bases from V and 5 bases from J, the junction contained 10 bases not matched to a gene. The germline CDR1 and CDR2 sequences are MDHEN and SYDVKM. The CDR3 length is 15 residues. Time point: pre-treatment baseline. Libraries were prepared by immunoSEQ multiplex PCR; TCRdb keeps only in-frame clonotypes and omits some of them. Here the sample spans several thousand clones, 80% to 85% being singletons. The origin of this receptor is a human donor with melanoma. The sample in question was blood, obtained from a patient treated with checkpoint blockade. V gene TRBV28 combines with J gene TRBJ1-5, with 7 bases that match TRBD1. CDR3 protein: CASSPLDRTDQPQHF. The CDR3 nucleotides are TGTGCCAGCAGCCCTTTGGACAGGACAGATCAGCCCCAGCATTTT.